Here is one T cell receptor beta chain with its context. This receptor's antigen is unknown. Base-call qualities are not available, and no considerably larger clone is one nucleotide away. Additional DNA sequences in this sample encode the identical CDR3. Library preparation used the immunoSEQ multiplex PCR assay. TCRdb took this table from immuneACCESS and kept in-frame rearrangements with V and J called. Such tables lack part of the clones; where checked against another copy, unresolved V genes explain under half of the gap, and the rest is unexplained. The sample yields roughly 46,000 clones; about 94% were counted once. The ten largest make up about 4.5% of the sample. CDR3 length: 14 amino acids, cysteine to phenylalanine. Left in the record is the CDR3 DNA by itself, 42 bases read in frame from the first base. The junction shows trimming of 8 bases on V and 6 bases on J, and the gene matches do not reach 7 bases of it. The germline V gene yields SGHTA for CDR1 and FQGTGA for CDR2.

The data originate from a study of T cell changes during pregnancy in multiple sclerosis (dated by TCRdb to about 2019). At the level of the whole study: In women with multiple sclerosis, the researchers looked at how the T cell repertoire shifted as pregnancy progressed.

The specimen comprised CD8+ T cells from peripheral blood mononuclear cells, sampled in the first trimester of pregnancy. This TCR was sampled from a female donor with multiple sclerosis, enrolled in a pregnancy study. The V gene is TRBV7-3 and the J gene is TRBJ2-7, with 13 middle bases fitting TRBD2. The encoded CDR3 is CASSPRLAGGEQYF. Here is the DNA: TGTGCCAGCTCCCCCCGACTAGCGGGGGGCGAGCAGTACTTC.